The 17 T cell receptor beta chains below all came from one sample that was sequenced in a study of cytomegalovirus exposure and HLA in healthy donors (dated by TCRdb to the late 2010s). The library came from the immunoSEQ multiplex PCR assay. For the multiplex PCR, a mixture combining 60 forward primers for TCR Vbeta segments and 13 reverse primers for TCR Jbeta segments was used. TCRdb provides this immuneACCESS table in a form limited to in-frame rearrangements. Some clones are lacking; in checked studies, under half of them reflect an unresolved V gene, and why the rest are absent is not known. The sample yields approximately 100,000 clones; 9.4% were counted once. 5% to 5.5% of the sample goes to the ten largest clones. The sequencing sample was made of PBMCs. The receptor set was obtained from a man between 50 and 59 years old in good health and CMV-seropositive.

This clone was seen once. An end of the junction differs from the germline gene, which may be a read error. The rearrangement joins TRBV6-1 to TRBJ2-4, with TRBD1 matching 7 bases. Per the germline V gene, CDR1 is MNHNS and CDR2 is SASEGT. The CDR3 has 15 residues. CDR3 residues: CATEGGSEAKNIHYF. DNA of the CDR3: TGTGCCACCGAAGGGGGCTCAGAGGCCAAAAACATTCACTACTTC.

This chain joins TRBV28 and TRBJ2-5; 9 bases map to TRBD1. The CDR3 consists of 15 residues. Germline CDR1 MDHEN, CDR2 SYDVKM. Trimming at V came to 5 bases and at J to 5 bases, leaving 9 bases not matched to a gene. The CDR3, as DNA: TGTGCCAGCAGTCCCCCGACAGGGGGGAGGGAGACCCAGTACTTC. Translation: CASSPPTGGRETQYF.

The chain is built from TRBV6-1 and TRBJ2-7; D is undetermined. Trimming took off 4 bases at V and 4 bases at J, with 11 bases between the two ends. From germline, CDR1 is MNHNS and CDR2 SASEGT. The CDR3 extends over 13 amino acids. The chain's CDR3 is CASSAFYGYEQYF. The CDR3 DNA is TGTGCCAGCAGTGCTTTCTACGGGTACGAGCAGTACTTC.

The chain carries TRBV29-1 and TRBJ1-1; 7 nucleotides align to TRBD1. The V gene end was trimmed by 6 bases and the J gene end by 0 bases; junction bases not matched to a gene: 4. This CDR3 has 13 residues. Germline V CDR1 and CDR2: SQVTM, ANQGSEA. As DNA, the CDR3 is TGCAGCGTAGCAGGGGGTGTGAACACTGAAGCTTTCTTT. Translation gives CSVAGGVNTEAFF.

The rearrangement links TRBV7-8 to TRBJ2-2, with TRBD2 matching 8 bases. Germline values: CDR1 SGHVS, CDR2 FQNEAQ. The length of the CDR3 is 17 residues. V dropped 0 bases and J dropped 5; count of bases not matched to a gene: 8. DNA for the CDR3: TGTGCCAGCAGCTTAGCCCTACTAGCTAGCGGGACCGGGGAGCTGTTTTTT. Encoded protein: CASSLALLASGTGELFF.

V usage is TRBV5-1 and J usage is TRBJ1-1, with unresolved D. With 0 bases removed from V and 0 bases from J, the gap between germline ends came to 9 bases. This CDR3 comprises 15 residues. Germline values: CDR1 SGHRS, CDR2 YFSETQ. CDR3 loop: CASSLDPGVNTEAFF. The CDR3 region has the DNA TGCGCCAGCAGCTTGGATCCGGGAGTGAACACTGAAGCTTTCTTT. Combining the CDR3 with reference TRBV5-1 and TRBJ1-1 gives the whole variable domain KAGVTQTPRYLIKTRGQQVTLSCSPISGHRSVSWYQQTPGQGLQFLFEYFSETQRNKGNFPGRFSGRQFSNSRSEMNVSTLELGDSALYLCASSLDPGVNTEAFFGQGTRLTVV.

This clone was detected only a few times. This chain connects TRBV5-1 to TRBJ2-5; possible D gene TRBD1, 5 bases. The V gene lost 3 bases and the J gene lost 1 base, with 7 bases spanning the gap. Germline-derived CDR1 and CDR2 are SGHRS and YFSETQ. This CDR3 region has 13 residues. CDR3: CASSSDIQETQYF. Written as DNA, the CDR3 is TGCGCCAGCAGCTCGGACATCCAAGAGACCCAGTACTTC.

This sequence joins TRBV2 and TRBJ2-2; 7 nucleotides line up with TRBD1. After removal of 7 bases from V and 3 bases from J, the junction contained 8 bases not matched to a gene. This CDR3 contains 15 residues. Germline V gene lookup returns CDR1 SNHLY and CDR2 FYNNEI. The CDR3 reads CASMFDRVDTGELFF. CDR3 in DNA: TGTGCCAGCATGTTCGACAGGGTAGACACCGGGGAGCTGTTTTTT. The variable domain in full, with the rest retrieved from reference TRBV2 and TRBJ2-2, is EPEVTQTPSHQVTQMGQEVILRCVPISNHLYFYWYRQILGQKVEFLVSFYNNEISEKSEIFDDQFSVERPDGSNFTLKIRSTKLEDSAMYFCASMFDRVDTGELFFGEGSRLTVL.

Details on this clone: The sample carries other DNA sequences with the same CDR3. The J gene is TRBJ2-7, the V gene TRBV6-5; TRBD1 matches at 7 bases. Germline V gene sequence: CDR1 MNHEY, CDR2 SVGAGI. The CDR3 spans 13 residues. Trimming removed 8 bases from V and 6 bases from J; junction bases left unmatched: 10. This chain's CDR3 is CASQRGLQGEQYF. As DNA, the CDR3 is TGTGCCAGCCAGAGGGGGCTTCAAGGCGAGCAGTACTTC.

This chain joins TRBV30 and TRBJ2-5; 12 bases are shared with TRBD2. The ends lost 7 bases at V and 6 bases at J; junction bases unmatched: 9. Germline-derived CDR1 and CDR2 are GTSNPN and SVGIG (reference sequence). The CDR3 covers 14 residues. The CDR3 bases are TGTGCCTCACGTCTAGCGGGAGGGCCGCAGACCCAGTACTTC. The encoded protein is CASRLAGGPQTQYF.

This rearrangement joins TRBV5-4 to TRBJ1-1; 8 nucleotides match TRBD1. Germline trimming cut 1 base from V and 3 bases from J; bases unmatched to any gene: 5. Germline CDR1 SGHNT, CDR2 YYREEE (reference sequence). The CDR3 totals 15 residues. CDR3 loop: CASSLSDRGYTEAFF. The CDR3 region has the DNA TGTGCCAGCAGCTTGTCCGACAGGGGTTACACTGAAGCTTTCTTT.

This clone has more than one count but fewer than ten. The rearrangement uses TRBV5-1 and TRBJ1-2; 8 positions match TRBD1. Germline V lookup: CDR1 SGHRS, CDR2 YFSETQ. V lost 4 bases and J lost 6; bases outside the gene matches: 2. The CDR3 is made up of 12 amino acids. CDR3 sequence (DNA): TGCGCCAGCAGCCGGGACAGGCATGGCTACACCTTC. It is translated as CASSRDRHGYTF.

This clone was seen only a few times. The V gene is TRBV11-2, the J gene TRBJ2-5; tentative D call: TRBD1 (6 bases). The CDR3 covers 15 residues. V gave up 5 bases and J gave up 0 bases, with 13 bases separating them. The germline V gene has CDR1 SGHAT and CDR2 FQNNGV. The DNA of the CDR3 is TGTGCCAGCAGCGCCGGCGACAGGTACCAAGAGACCCAGTACTTC. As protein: CASSAGDRYQETQYF.

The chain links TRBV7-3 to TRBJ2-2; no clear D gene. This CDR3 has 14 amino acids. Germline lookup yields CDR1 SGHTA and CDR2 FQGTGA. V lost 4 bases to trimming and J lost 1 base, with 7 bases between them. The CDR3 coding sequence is TGTGCCAGCAGCTCCGACAAGAACACCGGGGAGCTGTTTTTT. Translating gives CASSSDKNTGELFF.

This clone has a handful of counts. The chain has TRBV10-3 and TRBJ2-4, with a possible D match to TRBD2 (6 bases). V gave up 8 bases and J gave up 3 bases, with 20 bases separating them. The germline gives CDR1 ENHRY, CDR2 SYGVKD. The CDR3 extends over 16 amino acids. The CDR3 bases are TGTGCCATCGGGAACGGAGGGGCGGAGGACAAAAACATTCAGTACTTC. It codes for CAIGNGGAEDKNIQYF.

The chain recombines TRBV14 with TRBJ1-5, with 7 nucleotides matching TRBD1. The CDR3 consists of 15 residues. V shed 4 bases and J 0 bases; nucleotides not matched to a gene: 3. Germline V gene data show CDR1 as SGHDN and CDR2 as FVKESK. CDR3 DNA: TGTGCCAGCAGCCCGACAGGGAATAGCAATCAGCCCCAGCATTTT. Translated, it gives CASSPTGNSNQPQHF.

The CDR3 DNA follows: TGTGCCAGCAGTCCAGGGGACAGGGGGAACTATGGCTACACCTTC. It yields the protein CASSPGDRGNYGYTF. This chain joins TRBV28 and TRBJ1-2; 11 bases line up with TRBD1. Trimming cost V 5 bases and J 2 bases; bases outside gene matches: 4. The CDR3 contains 15 residues. The germline V gene encodes CDR1 MDHEN and CDR2 SYDVKM.